Following are 28 T cell receptor beta chains from one sample sequenced in a study of blood T cells in healthy people across ages. A second PCR of 7 to 11 cycles used a sample-barcoded 5' primer and a J-beta primer mix. MiXCR, applied by TCRdb to the 5' RACE reads, yields one record per CDR3 protein. The table has a few hundred thousand distinct CDR3 sequences, 27% seen once; the top ten hold 18%. The sequenced material came from blood. The receptors come from a woman between 70 and 85 years old in good health.

V usage is TRBV12-3 or TRBV12-4 and J usage is TRBJ1-1; 9 nucleotides line up with TRBD1. CDR3 length equals 14 residues. V gave up 7 bases and J gave up 6 bases; unmatched junction bases: 9. The DNA of the CDR3 is TGTGCCAGCACTACGGGACAGGGATCTTCTGAAGCTTTCTTT. Its protein is CASTTGQGSSEAFF.

This chain uses TRBV15 with TRBJ1-4; 11 bases match TRBD1. CDR1 is LNHNV and CDR2 is YYDKDF in the germline V gene (reference sequence). Losses at the gene ends were 1 base for V and 2 bases for J; bases not matched to a gene: 3. This CDR3 is built from 17 residues. CDR3 protein: CATSRADRGRTNEKLFF. The CDR3 DNA reads TGTGCCACCAGCAGAGCGGACAGGGGGCGGACTAATGAAAAACTGTTTTTT.

About this clonotype: The junction departs from germline at one end; a sequencing error may be responsible. This chain connects TRBV29-1 to TRBJ2-7, with D perhaps matching TRBD1 or TRBD2 (5 bases each). Germline CDR1 SQVTM, CDR2 ANQGSEA. The CDR3 extends over 11 amino acids. This chain's CDR3 is CSVTEGYEHYF. In nucleotides, the CDR3 is TGCAGCGTGACAGAGGGCTACGAGCATTACTTC.

This chain's CDR3 is CASSEATRGNTEAFF. The CDR3 DNA is TGTGCCAGCAGCGAAGCTACTAGGGGTAACACTGAAGCTTTCTTT. The chain combines TRBV9 with TRBJ1-1; D is possibly TRBD1 (5 bases). CDR1 and CDR2 (germline): SGDLS, YYNGEE. The CDR3 extends over 15 amino acids. Deletions cut 3 bases from V and 2 bases from J, with 14 bases between. The variable domain in full, completed from reference TRBV9 and TRBJ1-1, reads DSGVTQTPKHLITATGQRVTLRCSPRSGDLSVYWYQQSLDQGLQFLIQYYNGEERAKGNILERFSAQQFPDLHSELNLSSLELGDSALYFCASSEATRGNTEAFFGQGTRLTVV.

The gene calls are TRBV11-2 and TRBJ2-5; D unresolved. TRBJ2-1 matches the DNA end more closely, so the J call is doubtful. The CDR3 covers 13 residues. Germline V CDR1 and CDR2: SGHAT, FQNNGV. CDR3 in amino acids: CASSLGYDNEQFF. The CDR3 bases are TGTGCCAGCAGCCTAGGGTACGACAATGAGCAGTTCTTC.

The chain recombines TRBV7-9 with TRBJ1-5; D gene ambiguous. CDR3 length: 16 residues. Germline CDR1 reads SEHNR; CDR2 reads FQNEAQ (reference sequence). The V gene lost 0 bases and the J gene lost 2 bases, with 11 bases spanning the gap. The CDR3 loop reads CASSLALGLGNQPQHF. The CDR3 bases are TGTGCCAGCAGCTTAGCGCTTGGGTTGGGCAATCAGCCCCAGCATTTT.

This clonotype came up a few times. The V gene is TRBV6-2 or TRBV6-3, the J gene TRBJ1-1, with D hard to call. This CDR3 has 12 amino acids. Trimming removed 4 bases from V and 7 bases from J, with 10 bases in between. Germline CDR1 reads MNHEY; CDR2 reads SVGEGT. The CDR3 loop is CASSLNSLEAFF. The CDR3 bases are TGTGCCAGCAGTTTGAACAGCCTTGAAGCTTTCTTT.

This chain links TRBV20-1 with TRBJ2-1; 7 nucleotides match TRBD1. The CDR3 covers 16 residues. Germline trimming cut 5 bases from V and 2 bases from J; bases unmatched to any gene: 12. Germline V CDR1 and CDR2: DFQATT, SNEGSKA (reference sequence). CDR3 sequence: CSAGKNRQGPYNEQFF. The CDR3, as DNA: TGCAGTGCTGGTAAAAATCGACAGGGACCCTACAATGAGCAGTTCTTC.

This chain connects TRBV20-1 to TRBJ2-2; tentatively, D is TRBD1 or TRBD2 (6 bases each). In germline, CDR1 is DFQATT, CDR2 SNEGSKA (reference sequence). V gave up 3 bases and J gave up 5 bases, with 10 bases separating them. This CDR3 has 13 amino acids. This chain's CDR3 is CSASGGPTGELFF. In nucleotides, the CDR3 is TGCAGTGCTAGTGGGGGGCCGACCGGGGAGCTGTTTTTT.

This clonotype was counted a few times. J is TRBJ2-2 and V is TRBV6-5; D is unclear. Looked up from germline, CDR1 is MNHEY and CDR2 is SVGAGI. Between the trimmed V and J ends, which lost 2 bases and 4 bases, there was a span of 17 bases. CDR3 length equals 17 residues. DNA of the CDR3: TGTGCCAGCAGTTACCTGGTACCCTCAAGTGGCACCGGGGAGCTGTTTTTT. This sequence encodes CASSYLVPSSGTGELFF.

The V and J genes are TRBV5-1 and TRBJ2-3, with TRBD1 as a possible D gene (6 bases). The germline V gene encodes CDR1 SGHRS and CDR2 YFSETQ. The CDR3 consists of 13 residues. Trimming pared 2 bases from V and 5 bases from J, leaving 9 bases between. The CDR3 bases are TGCGCCAGCAGCTTACAGGGAAGAGATACGCAGTATTTT. Amino acids: CASSLQGRDTQYF.

This clonotype was seen a few times. The CDR3 spells CASSPRRGYGYTF. In nucleotides, the CDR3 is TGTGCCAGCAGCCCCCGCCGGGGCTATGGCTACACCTTC. The chain couples TRBV7-2 to TRBJ1-2, with D unresolved. Germline V gene sequence: CDR1 SGHTA, CDR2 FQGNSA. CDR3 length: 13 amino acids. Trimming stripped 5 bases from V and 4 bases from J, with 11 bases between.

This chain joins TRBV4-2 and TRBJ1-1; no clear D gene. Deletions cut 1 base from V and 7 bases from J, with 13 bases between. CDR1 and CDR2 from the germline V gene are LGHNA and YNFKEQ. This CDR3 has 14 residues. The DNA for the CDR3 is TGTGCCAGCAGCCAAGGGGGAGAGAATATTGAAGCTTTCTTT. Encoded protein: CASSQGGENIEAFF.

The rearrangement links TRBV9 to TRBJ2-1; 8 bases align to TRBD2. Trimming cost V 0 bases and J 5 bases; bases outside gene matches: 10. The CDR3 sequence is 17 residues long. The germline V gene has CDR1 SGDLS and CDR2 YYNGEE. The CDR3 sequence: CASSVGGWSGGNNEQFF. The CDR3 DNA reads as TGTGCCAGCAGCGTAGGGGGGTGGAGCGGGGGAAACAATGAGCAGTTCTTC. The whole variable domain, remainder taken from reference TRBV9 and TRBJ2-1, is DSGVTQTPKHLITATGQRVTLRCSPRSGDLSVYWYQQSLDQGLQFLIQYYNGEERAKGNILERFSAQQFPDLHSELNLSSLELGDSALYFCASSVGGWSGGNNEQFFGPGTRLTVL.

The chain carries TRBV12-3 or TRBV12-4 and TRBJ1-2; tentative D call: TRBD1 (5 bases). The CDR3 extends over 13 amino acids. V lost 3 bases and J 8 bases, leaving 13 bases between the germline ends. CDR3 nucleotides: TGTGCCAGCAGTTTCGGTCAGGGCTTGGGCTACACCTTC. Amino acids: CASSFGQGLGYTF.

The chain carries TRBV4-3 and TRBJ1-2; D ambiguous. Trimming removed 0 bases at V and 0 bases at J, with 17 bases between. The germline gives CDR1 LGHNA, CDR2 YSLEER. This CDR3 contains 18 residues. The CDR3 here is CASSQDSSARTTNYGYTF. CDR3 DNA sequence: TGCGCCAGCAGCCAAGACTCCTCCGCTAGGACTACTAACTATGGCTACACCTTC.

This rearrangement joins TRBV20-1 to TRBJ2-2; TRBD1 agrees at 7 bases. CDR3 length: 15 residues. Germline CDR1 and CDR2: DFQATT and SNEGSKA (reference sequence). J was trimmed by 1 base and V by 0 bases; bases with no gene match: 2. The CDR3 spells CSAREGQWNTGELFF. The CDR3, as DNA: TGCAGTGCTAGAGAGGGACAGTGGAACACCGGGGAGCTGTTTTTT.

This clonotype was counted between two and nine times. The chain couples TRBV24-1 to TRBJ2-5; the match to TRBD1 covers 8 bases. Germline V CDR1 and CDR2: KGHDR, SFDVKD. The CDR3 runs 15 residues. J was trimmed by 5 bases and V by 3 bases; bases with no gene match: 7. CDR3: CATSDPGGSGETQYF. The DNA of the CDR3 is TGTGCCACCAGTGATCCAGGGGGCTCCGGGGAGACCCAGTACTTC.

This sequence joins TRBV29-1 and TRBJ1-2, with TRBD1 identical over 11 bases. This CDR3 comprises 13 residues. J lost 7 bases, V lost 5 bases, and 6 bases had no gene match. The germline gives CDR1 SQVTM, CDR2 ANQGSEA. The CDR3 region has the DNA TGCAGCGTTTTCGGACAGGGGGCGAGTGGCTACACCTTC. It codes for CSVFGQGASGYTF.

Only one count was recorded for this clonotype. One junction end does not reproduce the germline sequence, and a read error may be involved. The V gene is TRBV5-6, the J gene TRBJ2-1; D is uncertain. CDR1 SGHDT and CDR2 YYEEEE come from the germline V gene. This CDR3 spans 16 amino acids. Here the CDR3 DNA reads TGTGCCAGCAGCCGCCGCGACCACGGCTCCTACAATGAGCAGTGCTTC. This translates into CASSRRDHGSYNEQCF.

The genes are TRBV11-2 and TRBJ2-1, with TRBD2 as a possible D gene (5 bases). Germline CDR1 SGHAT, CDR2 FQNNGV. V gave up 2 bases and J gave up 4 bases, with 12 bases separating them. The CDR3 length is 15 residues. The chain's CDR3 is CASSLITGSYNEQFF. CDR3 bases: TGTGCCAGCAGCTTAATAACGGGGTCATACAATGAGCAGTTCTTC.

J is TRBJ1-4 and V is TRBV5-1; D ambiguous. V was trimmed by 1 base and J by 0 bases, leaving 7 bases between them. The germline CDR1 and CDR2 sequences are SGHRS and YFSETQ. The CDR3 spans 15 residues. The CDR3 loop is CASSLRGSTNEKLFF. In DNA, the CDR3 is TGCGCCAGCAGCTTGCGTGGTTCAACTAATGAAAAACTGTTTTTT.

This clonotype was found a few times. J is TRBJ2-5 and V is TRBV20-1, with TRBD2 identical over 7 bases. V lost 0 bases, J lost 4 bases, and 8 bases stayed unmatched. CDR1 DFQATT and CDR2 SNEGSKA come from the germline V gene (reference sequence). The CDR3 sequence is 15 residues long. CDR3 coding DNA: TGCAGTGCTAGAGATTGGGGGGGGACGAGAGAGACCCAGTACTTC. It translates to CSARDWGGTRETQYF.

This clonotype was picked up a small number of times. The chain recombines TRBV27 with TRBJ1-2; D not certain. The CDR3 has 17 residues. Germline V lookup: CDR1 MNHEY, CDR2 SMNVEV (reference sequence). Deletions cut 2 bases from V and 5 bases from J, with 21 bases between. CDR3 DNA sequence: TGTGCCAGCAGTTTAAACGGAGGGATGCCCGAGGCGTATGGCTACACCTTC. It specifies CASSLNGGMPEAYGYTF.

This clonotype was detected many times. V usage is TRBV3-1 and J usage is TRBJ2-5, with D possibly being TRBD2 (6 bases). Germline assignment: CDR1 LGHDT and CDR2 YNNKEL (reference sequence). Trimming left V 2 bases short and J 8 bases short, with 21 bases between. The CDR3 sequence is 16 residues long. This CDR3 reads CASSQNQLALRETQYF. The CDR3 coding sequence is TGTGCCAGCAGCCAAAACCAACTAGCCCTACGAGAAACCCAGTACTTC.

Many counts were recorded for this clonotype. V is TRBV7-2 and J is TRBJ2-5; TRBD2 is a possible D gene (5 bases). CDR1 is SGHTA, CDR2 FQGNSA, per germline. The CDR3 runs 14 residues. Between the trimmed V and J ends, which lost 2 bases and 2 bases, there was a span of 9 bases. CDR3 sequence (DNA): TGTGCCAGCAGCTTACGAAGCGGACAAGAGACCCAGTACTTC. Its translation is CASSLRSGQETQYF.

The chain carries TRBV4-1 and TRBJ2-2; TRBD2 agrees at 7 bases. Losses at the gene ends were 1 base for V and 1 base for J; bases not matched to a gene: 3. CDR3 length equals 16 residues. The germline V gene has CDR1 MGHRA and CDR2 YSYEKL. CDR3 DNA: TGCGCCAGCAGCCAAGCTAGCGGAGTGAACACCGGGGAGCTGTTTTTT. Amino acid sequence: CASSQASGVNTGELFF.

The rearrangement joins TRBV24-1 to TRBJ2-1; tentative D call: TRBD2 (8 bases). The CDR3 loop spans 16 amino acids. V lost 1 base, J lost 7 bases, and 16 bases lay in between. CDR1 and CDR2 from the germline V gene are KGHDR and SFDVKD. CDR3 bases: TGTGCCACCAGTGATTTAAGGGGGCGGGGGGCGAATGAGCAGTTCTTC. Translated, it gives CATSDLRGRGANEQFF.